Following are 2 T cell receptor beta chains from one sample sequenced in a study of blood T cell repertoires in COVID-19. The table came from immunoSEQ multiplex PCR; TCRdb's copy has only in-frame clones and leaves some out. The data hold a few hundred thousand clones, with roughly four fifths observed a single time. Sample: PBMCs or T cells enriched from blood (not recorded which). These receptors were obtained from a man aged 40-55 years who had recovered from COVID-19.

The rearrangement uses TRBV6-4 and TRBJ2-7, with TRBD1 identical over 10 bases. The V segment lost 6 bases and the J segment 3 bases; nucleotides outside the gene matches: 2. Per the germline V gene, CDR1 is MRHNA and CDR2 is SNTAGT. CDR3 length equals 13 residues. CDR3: CASSRDRGYEQYF. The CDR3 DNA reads TGTGCCAGCAGCCGGGACAGGGGCTACGAGCAGTACTTC.

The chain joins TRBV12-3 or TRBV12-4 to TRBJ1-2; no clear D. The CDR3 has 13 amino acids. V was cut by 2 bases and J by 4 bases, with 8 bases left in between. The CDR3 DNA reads TGTGCCAGCAGTTTACAGGTCCCCTATGGCTACACCTTC. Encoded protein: CASSLQVPYGYTF.